What follows are 4 T cell receptor beta chains derived from one specimen sequenced in a study of T cell responses to AZD1222 COVID-19 vaccine. Here immunoSEQ multiplex PCR was the method, and the copy in TCRdb shows in-frame clones only, minus some. The sample comprises some 180,000 clones, 85% to 95% of which are singletons, and roughly 1% rests with the top ten. The specimen comprised peripheral blood, sampled 28 days after the second dose of the MenACWY control vaccine. The receptor set was obtained from an adult who received the MenACWY meningococcal vaccine as a control.

This sequence joins TRBV13 and TRBJ1-2, with 10 bases aligning to TRBD1. The germline V gene encodes CDR1 PRHDT and CDR2 FYEKMQ (reference sequence). V lost 5 bases and J lost 4; bases outside the gene matches: 7. The CDR3 has 15 amino acids. This CDR3 reads CASSPTGGMGYGYTF. The DNA for the CDR3 is TGTGCCAGCAGCCCGACAGGGGGCATGGGCTATGGCTACACCTTC.

The rearrangement uses TRBV5-1 and TRBJ1-2, with TRBD1 matching 8 bases. Trimming at V came to 2 bases and at J to 3 bases, leaving 9 bases not matched to a gene. The V gene's germline CDR1 is SGHRS and CDR2 YFSETQ. This CDR3 has 16 residues. In DNA, the CDR3 is TGCGCCAGCAGCTTTTCGACAGGACAGGGTGACTATGGCTACACCTTC. This gives the protein CASSFSTGQGDYGYTF.

This chain connects TRBV29-1 to TRBJ2-7; 9 bases agree with TRBD2. The junction had 5 bases not matched to a gene; V was cut back by 3 bases and J by 2 bases. This CDR3 has 14 amino acids. CDR1 and CDR2 (germline): SQVTM, ANQGSEA. The CDR3 DNA reads TGCAGCGTTGAGGGGTCTAGCGGGACCTACGAGCAGTACTTC. Protein sequence: CSVEGSSGTYEQYF.

The rearrangement links TRBV7-2 to TRBJ2-7; 8 bases agree with TRBD2. CDR1 and CDR2 (germline): SGHTA, FQGNSA. The CDR3 covers 14 residues. With 4 bases clipped from V and 3 bases from J, the junction kept 5 bases outside the gene matches. In DNA form, the CDR3 reads TGTGCCAGCAGCTCCCAGGGACTAGTCTACGAGCAGTACTTC. It yields the protein CASSSQGLVYEQYF.